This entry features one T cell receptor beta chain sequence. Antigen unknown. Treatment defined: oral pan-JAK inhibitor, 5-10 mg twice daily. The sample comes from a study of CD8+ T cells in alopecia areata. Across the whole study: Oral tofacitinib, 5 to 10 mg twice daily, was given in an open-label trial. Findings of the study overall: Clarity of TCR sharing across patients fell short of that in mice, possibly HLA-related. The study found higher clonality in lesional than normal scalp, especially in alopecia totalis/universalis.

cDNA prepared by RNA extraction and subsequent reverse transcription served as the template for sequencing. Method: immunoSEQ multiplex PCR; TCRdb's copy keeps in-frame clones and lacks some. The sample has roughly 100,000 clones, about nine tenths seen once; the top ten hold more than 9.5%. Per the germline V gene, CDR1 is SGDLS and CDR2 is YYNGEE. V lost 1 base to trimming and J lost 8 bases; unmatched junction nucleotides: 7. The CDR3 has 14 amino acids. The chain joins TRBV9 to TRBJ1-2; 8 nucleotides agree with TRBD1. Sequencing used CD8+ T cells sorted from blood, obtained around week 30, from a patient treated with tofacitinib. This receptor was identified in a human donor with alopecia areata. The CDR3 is CASSVPGQARGYTF. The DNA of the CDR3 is TGTGCCAGCAGCGTACCGGGACAGGCGAGGGGCTACACCTTC.